Each of the 25 T cell receptor beta chains below was sequenced from the same sample in a study of blood T cell repertoires in COVID-19 (dated by TCRdb to about 2020). Library preparation was by the immunoSEQ multiplex PCR assay. In its TCRdb copy, this immuneACCESS table keeps in-frame sequences only and misses some clones. Where compared with another copy, unresolved V genes explain less than half of these, and the others have no known cause. Within this sample are more than 85,000 clones, with about 80% of them counted one time only. The ten largest clones add up to around 9.3% of the sample. The source material was peripheral blood. These receptors were taken from a man between 65 and 85 years old with acute or convalescent COVID-19.

J is TRBJ2-3 and V is TRBV5-4; D perhaps matches TRBD1 (6 bases). The CDR3 has 13 residues. Looked up from germline, CDR1 is SGHNT and CDR2 is YYREEE (reference sequence). V was shortened by 5 bases and J by 2 bases, with 9 bases between the two germline ends. As DNA, the CDR3 is TGTGCCAGCAGGAGGGGGACCACAGATACGCAGTATTTT. This codes for CASRRGTTDTQYF.

The rearrangement joins TRBV29-1 to TRBJ2-3, with D possibly matching TRBD1 (5 bases). The germline gives CDR1 SQVTM, CDR2 ANQGSEA. V shed 4 bases and J shed 1 base, with 15 bases lying between them. CDR3 length equals 15 residues. In nucleotides, the CDR3 is TGCAGCGTTGGTGTCAGGGAACGGGGCACAGATACGCAGTATTTT. Protein sequence: CSVGVRERGTDTQYF.

This sequence joins TRBV5-1 and TRBJ1-1; D not certain. Germline CDR1 reads SGHRS; CDR2 reads YFSETQ. This CDR3 is 16 amino acids long. Trimming pared 4 bases from V and 1 base from J, leaving 17 bases between. This chain's CDR3 is CASSLADTLPNTEAFF. CDR3 bases: TGCGCCAGCAGCCTAGCTGACACCCTCCCGAACACTGAAGCTTTCTTT.

The V and J genes are TRBV30 and TRBJ2-7; 11 bases map to TRBD2. The CDR3 has 15 residues. The germline V gene encodes CDR1 GTSNPN and CDR2 SVGIG (reference sequence). After removal of 1 base from V and 0 bases from J, the junction contained 2 bases not matched to a gene. CDR3 residues: CAWSAGTSGSYEQYF. Here the CDR3 DNA reads TGTGCCTGGAGTGCTGGGACTAGCGGCTCCTACGAGCAGTACTTC.

The chain carries TRBV7-9 and TRBJ2-5, with D perhaps TRBD1 (5 bases). The CDR3 totals 13 residues. V was clipped by 5 bases and J by 5 bases, with 12 bases between them. Germline V gene sequence: CDR1 SEHNR, CDR2 FQNEAQ (reference sequence). The CDR3, as DNA: TGTGCCAGCAGCCCCAGGGTTTTTGAGACCCAGTACTTC. Its translation is CASSPRVFETQYF.

This clone occurred once. The rearrangement links TRBV7-8 to TRBJ1-1, with D unresolved. V dropped 6 bases and J dropped 7 bases, with 15 bases sitting between them. CDR1 is SGHVS and CDR2 is FQNEAQ in the germline V gene. This CDR3 comprises 13 residues. This chain's CDR3 is CASSYISGYEAFF. CDR3 DNA: TGTGCCAGCAGTTACATCTCGGGGTATGAAGCTTTCTTT. Looking up the rest from reference TRBV7-8 and TRBJ1-1 gives the full variable domain: GAGVSQSPRYKVAKRGQDVALRCDPISGHVSLFWYQQALGQGPEFLTYFQNEAQLDKSGLPSDRFFAERPEGSVSTLKIQRTQQEDSAVYLCASSYISGYEAFFGQGTRLTVV.

This sequence joins TRBV6-5 and TRBJ2-3; D ambiguous. CDR1 MNHEY and CDR2 SVGAGI come from the germline V gene. V was trimmed by 9 bases and J by 7 bases, leaving 8 bases between them. There are 10 residues in the CDR3. The CDR3 DNA reads as TGTGCCAGGCGAGACTATACGCAGTATTTT. It yields the protein CARRDYTQYF.

The chain is built from TRBV6-1 and TRBJ1-2; 7 positions agree with TRBD1. The length of the CDR3 is 15 residues. Germline values: CDR1 MNHNS, CDR2 SASEGT. After removal of 5 bases from V and 1 base from J, the junction contained 7 bases not matched to a gene. Written as DNA, the CDR3 is TGTGCCAGCAGTTCCGGGACAGCGCTTAACTATGGCTACACCTTC. This encodes CASSSGTALNYGYTF.

The chain links TRBV16 to TRBJ1-5; the D gene is possibly TRBD1 (5 bases). CDR1 is KGHSY, CDR2 FQNENV, per germline. The CDR3 consists of 14 residues. Trimming left V 0 bases short and J 6 bases short, with 9 bases between. The CDR3 DNA reads TGTGCCAGCAGCCAATCGCAGGGCGGTCAGCCCCAGCATTTT. Its protein is CASSQSQGGQPQHF. Full variable domain (outside the CDR3, taken from reference TRBV16 and TRBJ1-5): GEEVAQTPKHLVRGEGQKAKLYCAPIKGHSYVFWYQQVLKNEFKFLISFQNENVFDETGMPKERFSAKCLPNSPCSLEIQATKLEDSAVYFCASSQSQGGQPQHFGDGTRLSIL.

The chain's CDR3 is CASSRDRSNEKLFF. In DNA form, the CDR3 reads TGTGCCAGCAGCCGGGACAGGAGTAACGAAAAACTGTTTTTT. The chain is built from TRBV2 and TRBJ1-4; 8 bases fit TRBD1. This CDR3 has 14 amino acids. The J segment lost 8 bases and the V segment lost 6 bases, leaving 8 bases of the junction unmatched. Germline V gives CDR1 SNHLY, CDR2 FYNNEI.

The rearrangement uses TRBV18 and TRBJ2-3; TRBD2 matches 12 bases. J lost 1 base, V lost 1 base, and 0 bases had no gene match. The germline CDR1 and CDR2 sequences are KGHSH and LQKENI. This CDR3 comprises 16 residues. The CDR3 here is CASSPRTSGGTDTQYF. CDR3 nucleotides: TGTGCCAGCTCACCACGGACTAGCGGGGGCACAGATACGCAGTATTTT.

The chain carries TRBV6-5 and TRBJ1-2; possibly TRBD1 for D (6 bases). Germline CDR1 and CDR2: MNHEY and SVGAGI. The CDR3 has 16 residues. V gave up 4 bases and J gave up 4 bases, with 19 bases separating them. The CDR3 DNA reads TGTGCCAGCAGTTCACCAGGGGATTTGGTCTTCTATGGCTACACCTTC. Translation gives CASSSPGDLVFYGYTF.

The chain couples TRBV3-1 (or the pseudogene TRBV3-2) to TRBJ1-2; 8 positions agree with TRBD1. The CDR3 sequence is 17 residues long. J gave up 7 bases and V 3 bases, and 16 bases lay outside the gene matches. Germline CDR1 reads LGHDT; CDR2 reads YNNKEL (reference sequence). CDR3 loop: CASSQTRQGRGTAGYTF. CDR3 in DNA: TGTGCCAGCAGCCAGACCAGACAGGGGCGCGGGACTGCTGGCTACACCTTC.

CDR3 coding DNA: TGTGCCAGCAGCGTAGGGGACAGAATCCAAGAGACCCAGTACTTC. It specifies CASSVGDRIQETQYF. The rearrangement uses TRBV9 and TRBJ2-5; 7 nucleotides line up with TRBD1. CDR1 SGDLS and CDR2 YYNGEE come from the germline V gene. The trim removed 0 bases at V and 1 base at J, leaving 3 bases unmatched. This CDR3 region has 15 residues. Full variable domain (remainder filled in from reference TRBV9 and TRBJ2-5): DSGVTQTPKHLITATGQRVTLRCSPRSGDLSVYWYQQSLDQGLQFLIQYYNGEERAKGNILERFSAQQFPDLHSELNLSSLELGDSALYFCASSVGDRIQETQYFGPGTRLLVL.

For this clone: Other DNA sequences from this sample encode an identical CDR3 as well. The chain is built from TRBV10-2 and TRBJ2-7, with D possibly being TRBD2 (7 bases). Between the trimmed V and J ends, which lost 6 bases and 4 bases, there was a span of 10 bases. From germline, CDR1 is WSHSY and CDR2 SAAADI. CDR3 length: 12 residues. CDR3 in DNA: TGCGCCAGCAGCGAGGGGGGGTACGAGCAGTACTTC. Its translation is CASSEGGYEQYF.

The rearrangement uses TRBV11-3 and TRBJ2-1; D is unclear. With 2 bases removed from V and 2 bases from J, the gap between germline ends came to 10 bases. The CDR3 runs 15 residues. CDR1 is SGHNT, CDR2 YENEEA, per germline. The CDR3 sequence: CASSLTHAAYNEQFF. CDR3 DNA: TGTGCCAGCAGCTTAACCCATGCAGCCTACAATGAGCAGTTCTTC.

Concerning this clone itself: A read error is possible here, since a much larger clone lies one base away. This sequence joins TRBV2 and TRBJ2-1; TRBD2 matches at 8 bases. The CDR3 totals 16 residues. The J segment lost 4 bases and the V segment lost 2 bases, leaving 7 bases of the junction unmatched. From germline, CDR1 is SNHLY and CDR2 FYNNEI. The CDR3 region has the DNA TGTGCCAGCAGTGAATGGGGCGGGGGGAGGTACAATGAGCAGTTCTTC. Amino acids: CASSEWGGGRYNEQFF.

This clone was seen only once. The chain is built from TRBV15 and TRBJ2-3; 14 nucleotides match TRBD2. This CDR3 has 15 residues. Trimming took 7 bases from V and 3 from J; bases not matched to a gene: 3. Germline V lookup: CDR1 LNHNV, CDR2 YYDKDF (reference sequence). Written as DNA, the CDR3 is TGTGCCACCACTCGGACTAGCGGGGGGACAGATACGCAGTATTTT. This sequence encodes CATTRTSGGTDTQYF.

The chain joins TRBV28 to TRBJ1-1, with a possible D match to TRBD1 (5 bases). The CDR3 length is 14 residues. Germline V CDR1 and CDR2: MDHEN, SYDVKM. Trimming removed 3 bases at V and 1 base at J, with 9 bases between. CDR3 loop: CASSFGRGNTEAFF. As DNA, the CDR3 is TGTGCCAGCAGTTTCGGGAGGGGGAACACTGAAGCTTTCTTT.

This chain uses TRBV9 with TRBJ1-6; 8 bases fit TRBD1. Germline-derived CDR1 and CDR2 are SGDLS and YYNGEE. The CDR3 sequence is 15 residues long. The junction had 7 bases not matched to a gene; V was cut back by 4 bases and J by 7 bases. The DNA of the CDR3 is TGTGCCAGCAGCACCCCCGACAGGGGAAATTCACCCCTCCACTTT. Encoded protein: CASSTPDRGNSPLHF.

This clone was picked up one time. The chain joins TRBV6-2 or TRBV6-3 to TRBJ2-1; 7 bases line up with TRBD2. The CDR3 runs 17 residues. V lost 0 bases and J lost 5; bases outside the gene matches: 10. CDR1 MNHEY and CDR2 SVGEGT come from the germline V gene. CDR3 amino acids: CASSYSVLAVTHNEQFF. The CDR3 nucleotides read TGTGCCAGCAGTTACTCGGTTCTAGCGGTAACTCACAATGAGCAGTTCTTC.

The chain employs TRBV28 and TRBJ2-7; 7 bases fit TRBD2. The CDR3 is 12 amino acids. V shed 3 bases, J shed 5 bases, and the junction held 1 base outside the gene matches. Germline lookup yields CDR1 MDHEN and CDR2 SYDVKM. CDR3 coding DNA: TGTGCCAGCAGTTTCGCGGGGGACGAGCAGTACTTC. It translates to CASSFAGDEQYF.

The J gene is TRBJ2-2, the V gene TRBV7-9, with TRBD2 identical over 15 bases. The J segment lost 3 bases and the V segment lost 6 bases, leaving 5 bases of the junction unmatched. The CDR3 consists of 17 residues. Germline V gene lookup returns CDR1 SEHNR and CDR2 FQNEAQ (reference sequence). The CDR3: CASSQGLAGGHTGELFF. The CDR3 DNA follows: TGTGCCAGCAGTCAGGGACTAGCGGGGGGACACACCGGGGAGCTGTTTTTT. Variable domain in full (rest from reference TRBV7-9 and TRBJ2-2): DTGVSQNPRHKITKRGQNVTFRCDPISEHNRLYWYRQTLGQGPEFLTYFQNEAQLEKSRLLSDRFSAERPKGSFSTLEIQRTEQGDSAMYLCASSQGLAGGHTGELFFGEGSRLTVL.

The J gene is TRBJ2-7, the V gene TRBV11-2; 8 bases are a match to TRBD1. This CDR3 is built from 17 residues. The V gene end was trimmed by 4 bases and the J gene end by 5 bases; junction bases not matched to a gene: 16. Germline lookup yields CDR1 SGHAT and CDR2 FQNNGV. CDR3 loop: CASSSRGTGGIRNEQYF. The CDR3 bases are TGTGCCAGCAGCTCCCGCGGGACAGGCGGAATTAGAAACGAGCAGTACTTC.

The chain recombines TRBV7-2 with TRBJ2-7, with TRBD2 matching over 8 bases. CDR1 is SGHTA and CDR2 is FQGNSA in the germline V gene. The CDR3 sequence is 17 residues long. The junction had 12 bases not matched to a gene; V was cut back by 5 bases and J by 0 bases. The CDR3 bases are TGTGCCAGCAGCCCAGCGGGGACGGGAGGGGGCTCCTACGAGCAGTACTTC. This encodes CASSPAGTGGGSYEQYF.